One sample yielded the 6 T cell receptor beta chains listed below, sequenced in a study of radiotherapy plus CTLA-4 blockade in lung cancer. TCRdb's copy holds only in-frame clones and misses some; the assay was immunoSEQ multiplex PCR. The repertoire holds around 15,000 clones, with around three quarters as singletons. Sequences were derived from peripheral blood, sampled from a patient treated with radiotherapy plus ipilimumab. These receptors all come from a human donor with non-small cell lung cancer whose response to radiotherapy plus ipilimumab could not be evaluated.

The chain combines TRBV28 with TRBJ2-3; 11 positions match TRBD2. After removal of 8 bases from V and 2 bases from J, the junction contained 6 bases not matched to a gene. CDR1 and CDR2 (germline): MDHEN, SYDVKM. CDR3 length: 15 amino acids. In nucleotides, the CDR3 is TGTGCCAGCTCTTCGGGACTAGCGGCCACAGATACGCAGTATTTT. It translates to CASSSGLAATDTQYF.

This chain uses TRBV18 with TRBJ2-7; 9 nucleotides align to TRBD2. The CDR3 has 16 amino acids. Per the germline V gene, CDR1 is KGHSH and CDR2 is LQKENI. The trim removed 6 bases at V and 1 base at J, leaving 10 bases unmatched. CDR3 nucleotide sequence: TGTGCCAGCTCCCTTTTAGCGGGGGCGCCTTCCTACGAGCAGTACGTC. Protein sequence: CASSLLAGAPSYEQYV.

V gene TRBV9 combines with J gene TRBJ2-2; 11 bases line up with TRBD2. This CDR3 comprises 15 residues. Per germline, CDR1 SGDLS and CDR2 YYNGEE. V was clipped by 1 base and J by 8 bases; unmatched bases: 4. The CDR3 loop reads CASSVLAGGGGELFF. The CDR3 DNA is TGTGCCAGCAGCGTACTAGCGGGGGGCGGAGGGGAGCTGTTTTTT.

This chain uses TRBV6-1 with TRBJ1-5; D perhaps matches TRBD1 (5 bases). Germline values: CDR1 MNHNS, CDR2 SASEGT. The CDR3 covers 14 residues. With 6 bases removed from V and 6 bases from J, the gap between germline ends came to 15 bases. The CDR3, as DNA: TGTGCCAGCAGAAAAGGGGATTCGGGTCAGCCCCAGCATTTT. As protein: CASRKGDSGQPQHF.

The chain recombines TRBV6-1 with TRBJ1-2; TRBD1 aligns across 7 bases. With 6 bases clipped from V and 1 base from J, the junction kept 2 bases outside the gene matches. Germline CDR1 is MNHNS and CDR2 is SASEGT. The length of the CDR3 is 13 residues. In DNA form, the CDR3 reads TGTGCCAGCAGGGGACAGATTAACTATGGCTACACCTTC. As protein: CASRGQINYGYTF.

This clone has a handful of counts. This rearrangement joins TRBV4-3 to TRBJ1-5; 9 bases agree with TRBD1. CDR1 and CDR2 from the germline V gene are LGHNA and YSLEER. The J segment lost 5 bases and the V segment lost 2 bases, leaving 7 bases of the junction unmatched. CDR3 size: 16 residues. The CDR3 loop is CASSQLGQGRDQPQHF. In nucleotides, the CDR3 is TGCGCCAGCAGCCAACTCGGACAGGGGAGGGATCAGCCCCAGCATTTT.